The 17 T cell receptor beta chains below come from one sample, sequenced in a study of Ad26.COV2.S vaccination and SARS-CoV-2 variants listed by TCRdb under 2021. Explained via the paper, the treatment or condition label denotes: roughly 18 received Ad26.COV2.S at low or high dose, single or two shots; a few received placebo; per-sample allocation not given. Repertoires of vaccine and placebo recipients were sequenced from samples taken on day 63 after the first injection. The library was obtained by the immunoSEQ multiplex PCR assay. TCRdb re-hosts the immuneACCESS table, in-frame sequences only. Its copies lack some clones; in the studies checked, an unresolved V gene accounts for under half of them, and the cause for the rest is not known. The sample profile shows around 380,000 clones; about 88% of them were found once. Of the sample, 3% to 3.5% falls within the top ten clones. Sequenced material: peripheral blood, taken in a trial of Ad26.COV2.S vaccine versus placebo. These receptors came from a person aged 18 to 65 who received the Ad26.COV2.S COVID-19 vaccine or a placebo.

This rearrangement joins TRBV19 to TRBJ2-1; no clear D. V gave up 3 bases and J gave up 7 bases, with 10 bases separating them. Germline values: CDR1 LNHDA, CDR2 SQIVND (reference sequence). This CDR3 has 13 residues. The CDR3 DNA reads as TGTGCCAGTAGTATGTCAAGAGTGAATGAGCAGTTCTTC. This sequence encodes CASSMSRVNEQFF.

The chain combines TRBV28 with TRBJ1-2; D not certain. The CDR3 totals 11 residues. The germline V and J ends were trimmed by 8 bases and 8 bases, with 12 bases remaining between them. CDR1 and CDR2 (germline): MDHEN, SYDVKM. CDR3 bases: TGTGCCAGCCAATGGGAGGAAGGCTACACCTTC. This encodes CASQWEEGYTF.

The chain uses TRBV27 and TRBJ1-3, with D unresolved. The CDR3 is 15 amino acids. Germline CDR1 MNHEY, CDR2 SMNVEV (reference sequence). V was clipped by 5 bases and J by 4 bases, with 15 bases between them. CDR3 in DNA: TGTGCCAGCAGTCTCACCGAGGACCTCGGAAACACCATATATTTT. Its protein product is CASSLTEDLGNTIYF.

The chain couples TRBV2 to TRBJ1-2; 7 bases map to TRBD1. Losses at the gene ends were 2 bases for V and 4 bases for J; bases not matched to a gene: 4. Germline CDR1 SNHLY, CDR2 FYNNEI. This CDR3 is built from 14 residues. CDR3 amino acids: CASSELTGTYGYTF. CDR3 nucleotide sequence: TGTGCCAGCAGTGAATTGACAGGGACCTATGGCTACACCTTC.

The chain has TRBV21-1 and TRBJ2-5; the D call TRBD1 from the table was never checked on the DNA. TRBV21-1 is designated a pseudogene. This CDR3 region has 17 residues. The CDR3 DNA is TGTGCCAGCAGCCTTTCCGACAGGGGGCGCCGGGAAGAGACCCAGTACTTC. Its translation: CASSLSDRGRREETQYF.

This chain connects TRBV2 to TRBJ1-2; D ambiguous. CDR1 and CDR2 from the germline V gene are SNHLY and FYNNEI. The CDR3 consists of 14 residues. V lost 6 bases, J lost 1 base, and 12 bases lay in between. The CDR3 DNA sequence: TGTGCCAGCAGCGAGAGGACCGTTAACTATGGCTACACCTTC. Encoded protein: CASSERTVNYGYTF. The variable domain in full, completed from reference TRBV2 and TRBJ1-2, reads EPEVTQTPSHQVTQMGQEVILRCVPISNHLYFYWYRQILGQKVEFLVSFYNNEISEKSEIFDDQFSVERPDGSNFTLKIRSTKLEDSAMYFCASSERTVNYGYTFGSGTRLTVV.

This rearrangement joins TRBV27 to TRBJ2-1; 8 nucleotides align to TRBD2. V shed 3 bases, J shed 0 bases, and the junction held 1 base outside the gene matches. The CDR3 has 15 amino acids. Germline V gives CDR1 MNHEY, CDR2 SMNVEV (reference sequence). The CDR3, as DNA: TGTGCCAGCAGTTTGGCGGGGGGCTCCTACAATGAGCAGTTCTTC. Protein product: CASSLAGGSYNEQFF.

The chain has TRBV19 and TRBJ1-1; D gene unclear. Germline V gene lookup returns CDR1 LNHDA and CDR2 SQIVND (reference sequence). V gave up 7 bases and J gave up 1 base, with 10 bases separating them. The CDR3 loop spans 13 amino acids. The CDR3 here is CASIGRQNTEAFF. The DNA for the CDR3 is TGTGCCAGTATCGGACGACAGAACACTGAAGCTTTCTTT.

V usage is TRBV5-1 and J usage is TRBJ2-5; tentatively, D is TRBD1 or TRBD2 (8 bases each). CDR3 length: 19 amino acids. In germline, CDR1 is SGHRS, CDR2 YFSETQ. V lost 2 bases to trimming and J lost 2 bases, with 25 bases between them. The CDR3 loop is CASSFVVRGREEGQETQYF. The CDR3 DNA is TGCGCCAGCAGCTTTGTTGTCAGGGGGCGGGAGGAGGGACAAGAGACCCAGTACTTC.

Notes on this clone: The junction departs from germline at one end; a sequencing error may be responsible. The rearrangement uses TRBV6-6 and TRBJ1-5; D is unclear. The CDR3 is 9 amino acids. CDR1 is MNHNY and CDR2 is SVGAGI in the germline V gene (reference sequence). The CDR3 DNA reads TGTGCCAGCAGTCAGCCCCAGCATTTT. Encoded protein: CASSQPQHF.

This chain connects TRBV15 to TRBJ1-3; TRBD1 matches at 10 bases. The CDR3 has 16 amino acids. The junction had 10 bases not matched to a gene; V was cut back by 8 bases and J by 3 bases. Germline loops: CDR1 LNHNV, CDR2 YYDKDF (reference sequence). CDR3 sequence reads: CATGNPTGGNGNTIYF. The CDR3 DNA reads TGTGCCACCGGAAACCCGACAGGGGGCAATGGAAACACCATATATTTT.

In this sample, this clone turned up once. This rearrangement joins TRBV10-3 to TRBJ2-7; 9 bases fit TRBD2. The CDR3 is 14 residues long. The germline gives CDR1 ENHRY, CDR2 SYGVKD. V shed 3 bases, J shed 7 bases, and the junction held 7 bases outside the gene matches. The CDR3 region is CAISEAGTSSEQYF. In nucleotides, the CDR3 is TGTGCCATCAGTGAAGCCGGGACTAGCAGTGAGCAGTACTTC.

The V and J genes are TRBV3-1 (or the pseudogene TRBV3-2) and TRBJ2-3; D not certain. The CDR3 extends over 12 amino acids. Between the trimmed V and J ends, which lost 2 bases and 7 bases, there was a span of 7 bases. Germline loops: CDR1 LGHDT, CDR2 YNNKEL (reference sequence). The CDR3 spells CASSQSSYTQYF. In DNA, the CDR3 is TGTGCCAGCAGCCAATCCAGTTATACGCAGTATTTT.

The J gene is TRBJ1-6, the V gene TRBV4-3; D is unclear. Germline lookup yields CDR1 LGHNA and CDR2 YSLEER. CDR3 length: 15 amino acids. The V and J ends lost 0 bases and 6 bases respectively, with 9 bases between them. The CDR3 spells CASSQDRGVNSPLHF. The CDR3 nucleotides are TGCGCCAGCAGCCAAGATCGCGGTGTTAATTCACCCCTCCACTTT.

The CDR3 loop is CASSYSRGLGQPQHF. The CDR3 region has the DNA TGTGCCAGCAGTTACTCGCGGGGTCTGGGTCAGCCCCAGCATTTT. The chain uses TRBV6-5 and TRBJ1-5; D gene ambiguous. Germline V gene data show CDR1 as MNHEY and CDR2 as SVGAGI. CDR3 length: 15 residues. V dropped 0 bases and J dropped 6 bases, with 12 bases sitting between them.

V gene TRBV4-1 combines with J gene TRBJ2-5, with 9 bases identical to TRBD2. Per germline, CDR1 MGHRA and CDR2 YSYEKL. V gave up 6 bases and J gave up 9 bases; unmatched junction bases: 14. The CDR3 consists of 15 residues. The CDR3 nucleotides are TGCGCCAGCAGTCAATCTGGACTAGCGCTTGCGGCCCAGTACTTC. This translates into CASSQSGLALAAQYF.

The rearrangement uses TRBV19 and TRBJ1-6; D uncertain. The CDR3 has 13 amino acids. The V end was cut by 3 bases, the J end by 4 bases, with 4 bases between. Germline CDR1 reads LNHDA; CDR2 reads SQIVND (reference sequence). CDR3 residues: CASSMGYNSPLHF. CDR3 bases: TGTGCCAGTAGTATGGGGTATAATTCACCCCTCCACTTT.